Many counts were recorded for the clone carrying this TCR beta chain. Its target is unknown. The record originates from a study of T cells in Graves' hyperthyroidism and ophthalmopathy. The study, taken as a whole, reports: Using 13 V-J features, a model discriminated ophthalmopathy from stable hyperthyroidism.

The germline CDR1 and CDR2 sequences are MDHEN and SYDVKM. The CDR3 extends over 15 amino acids. Trimming shortened V by 2 bases and J by 0 bases, and 10 bases separated the two germline ends. Amplified TCR beta CDR3 regions came from RNA transcripts. The HTBI primer set drove a first-round RT-PCR of the TCR CDR3. TCRdb used MiXCR to reprocess the multiplex PCR reads, holding one entry per CDR3 protein. Of roughly 350,000 distinct CDR3 sequences in the sample, roughly an eighth were seen once. The chain is built from TRBV28 and TRBJ1-2; possible D gene TRBD1, 5 bases. The sequenced sample consisted of blood. This TCR came from a woman aged 40 to 50 with Graves' ophthalmopathy. The CDR3: CASSLQSTANYGYTF. DNA of the CDR3: TGTGCCAGCAGTTTACAATCGACAGCTAACTATGGCTACACCTTC.